A selection of T cell receptor beta chains follows, all from one sample in a study of cytomegalovirus exposure and HLA in healthy donors. Profiling relied on immunoSEQ multiplex PCR, and the TCRdb table lists in-frame clones only, not all of them. The data contain some 350,000 clones, roughly 87% of them singletons. Specimen: PBMCs. These receptors originate from a woman aged 30 to 39 in good health and CMV-seropositive. CDR3s include the opening cysteine and the closing phenylalanine or tryptophan. A D gene is named only where the DNA matches it firmly. Part of the rows lack a size; the others show once, few, many or a class for expanded clones.

CDR3: CASSQNFNEQFF
DNA: TGCGCCAGCAGCCAAAATTTCAATGAGCAGTTCTTC
size: NA
D: NA
V: TRBV4-3
J: TRBJ2-1

CDR3: CSVVGLSAYEQYF
DNA: TGCAGCGTTGTAGGACTATCGGCCTACGAGCAGTACTTC
size: once
D: NA
V: TRBV29-1
J: TRBJ2-7

CDR3: CASSLSWGAGGNEQFF
DNA: TGTGCCAGCAGTTTATCCTGGGGGGCCGGGGGCAATGAGCAGTTCTTC
size: NA
D: NA
V: TRBV27
J: TRBJ2-1

CDR3: CASSLPGLYEQYF
DNA: TGTGCCAGCAGTTTACCGGGACTCTACGAGCAGTACTTC
size: NA
D: NA
V: TRBV27
J: TRBJ2-7

CDR3: CASSMGIGQKTYEQYF
DNA: TGTGCCAGTAGTATGGGGATCGGACAGAAGACCTACGAGCAGTACTTC
size: NA
D: NA
V: TRBV19
J: TRBJ2-7

CDR3: CASSLFADESNQPQHF
DNA: TGTGCCAGCAGTTTATTCGCAGATGAAAGCAATCAGCCCCAGCATTTT
size: once
D: NA
V: TRBV27
J: TRBJ1-5

CDR3: CASSTGLRYEQYF
DNA: TGCGCCAGCAGCACGGGACTGCGCTACGAGCAGTACTTC
size: few
D: NA
V: TRBV5-1
J: TRBJ2-7

CDR3: CASSRREEYNEQFF
DNA: TGTGCCAGCTCACGGCGGGAGGAATACAATGAGCAGTTCTTC
size: NA
D: TRBD2
V: TRBV18
J: TRBJ2-1

CDR3: CASSPTRWNGEQYF
DNA: TGTGCCAGCAGCCCCACGCGGTGGAATGGCGAGCAGTACTTC
size: NA
D: NA
V: TRBV27
J: TRBJ2-7

CDR3: CASSVGDYSPLHF
DNA: TGTGCCAGCAGCGTGGGAGACTATTCACCCCTCCACTTT
size: NA
D: NA
V: TRBV9
J: TRBJ1-6

CDR3: CASSGRSSGANVLTF
DNA: TGTGCCAGTAGCGGACGGAGCTCTGGGGCCAACGTCCTGACTTTC
size: NA
D: NA
V: TRBV19
J: TRBJ2-6